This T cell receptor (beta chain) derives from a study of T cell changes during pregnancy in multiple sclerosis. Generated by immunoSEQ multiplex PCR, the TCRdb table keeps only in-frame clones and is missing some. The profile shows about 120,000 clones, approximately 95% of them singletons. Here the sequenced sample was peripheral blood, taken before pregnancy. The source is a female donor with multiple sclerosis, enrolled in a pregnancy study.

CDR3 bases: TGCGCCAGCAGCTTACAGGTCAATCAGCCCCAGCATTTT. This codes for CASSLQVNQPQHF. The chain recombines TRBV5-1 with TRBJ1-5; a possible D gene is TRBD1 (5 bases). The V and J ends lost 2 bases and 3 bases respectively, with 6 bases between them. The CDR3 is 13 residues long. Germline V gene lookup returns CDR1 SGHRS and CDR2 YFSETQ.